This T cell receptor beta chain was sequenced for a study of chemoradiotherapy in HPV16-positive cancers. Per germline, CDR1 MRHNA and CDR2 SNTAGT. The CDR3 has 16 amino acids. V gave up 5 bases and J gave up 4 bases, with 18 bases separating them. Clones were sequenced by immunoSEQ multiplex PCR, and TCRdb holds only the in-frame ones, with some missing. The sample consists of roughly 11,000 clones, 75% of them appearing once. With regard to this clone: The antigen remains undetermined.

Overall study results and limits: Better recurrence-free survival went with HPV-responsive T-cell expansion in HPV16-positive patients.

The sequence derives from a human donor with HPV-associated anogenital cancer. The rearrangement links TRBV6-4 to TRBJ2-1; no firm D call. The specimen was obtained from a patient who underwent chemoradiotherapy. Written as DNA, the CDR3 is TGTGCCAGCAGTAACCTCGCTAGTGGGGATTACAATGAGCAGTTCTTC. This codes for CASSNLASGDYNEQFF.